These 32 T cell receptor beta chains were all obtained from the same sample, sequenced in a study of T cell responses to AZD1222 COVID-19 vaccine. Some clones are missing from TCRdb's copy, which holds only in-frame ones; the method was immunoSEQ multiplex PCR. Here the sample spans approximately 100,000 clones, 90% being singletons. The material sequenced was peripheral blood, taken on day 0 of AZD1222 vaccination. The receptors here all came from an adult in good health.

The V and J genes are TRBV11-1 and TRBJ2-1; D is unclear. The V and J ends lost 1 base and 9 bases respectively, with 10 bases between them. Germline-derived CDR1 and CDR2 are SGHAT and FQDESV (reference sequence). The CDR3 totals 13 residues. DNA of the CDR3: TGTGCCAGCAGCTTAGAGACGATGGGTGAGCAGTTCTTC. Protein: CASSLETMGEQFF.

This rearrangement joins TRBV28 to TRBJ1-2, with a weak D call TRBD1 (5 bases). Germline lookup yields CDR1 MDHEN and CDR2 SYDVKM. The CDR3 consists of 14 residues. The germline V and J ends were trimmed by 2 bases and 4 bases, with 11 bases remaining between them. The CDR3 coding sequence is TGTGCCAGCAGTTTAGACGGGGCGGCCTATGGCTACACCTTC. Its translation is CASSLDGAAYGYTF.

This chain connects TRBV7-2 to TRBJ2-7; 10 bases agree with TRBD2. CDR1 and CDR2 (germline): SGHTA, FQGNSA. The CDR3 sequence is 16 residues long. The V segment lost 5 bases and the J segment 3 bases; nucleotides outside the gene matches: 10. The CDR3 DNA sequence: TGTGCCAGCAGCCCCCGGACTAGCGGAAAATTCTACGAGCAGTACTTC. It is translated as CASSPRTSGKFYEQYF.

The chain employs TRBV10-3 and TRBJ2-7; TRBD1 aligns across 7 bases. Germline V gene data show CDR1 as ENHRY and CDR2 as SYGVKD. V lost 6 bases and J lost 2; bases outside the gene matches: 4. The CDR3 runs 13 residues. The CDR3 protein is CAIRMGQPYEQYF. The CDR3 DNA sequence: TGTGCCATCAGGATGGGACAGCCCTACGAGCAGTACTTC.

The chain links TRBV4-1 to TRBJ1-4; D ambiguous. The germline CDR1 and CDR2 sequences are MGHRA and YSYEKL. Trimming removed 2 bases from V and 7 bases from J, with 14 bases in between. The CDR3 length is 15 residues. The CDR3 protein is CASSQLRAEGEKLFF. For the CDR3, the DNA is TGCGCCAGCAGCCAACTCCGGGCAGAGGGTGAAAAACTGTTTTTT.

CDR3 region: CASSLPGQGFYEQFF. Here the CDR3 DNA reads TGTGCCAGCAGTTTGCCGGGACAGGGTTTCTATGAGCAGTTCTTC. The V gene is TRBV28, the J gene TRBJ2-1; TRBD1 matches 9 bases. Trimming at V came to 3 bases and at J to 8 bases, leaving 8 bases not matched to a gene. The CDR3 is made up of 15 amino acids. CDR1 MDHEN and CDR2 SYDVKM come from the germline V gene. Combining the CDR3 with reference TRBV28 and TRBJ2-1 gives the whole variable domain DVKVTQSSRYLVKRTGEKVFLECVQDMDHENMFWYRQDPGLGLRLIYFSYDVKMKEKGDIPEGYSVSREKKERFSLILESASTNQTSMYLCASSLPGQGFYEQFFGPGTRLTVL.

In its sample, this clone was seen once. The V and J genes are TRBV7-9 and TRBJ1-2; 7 bases are a match to TRBD1. Germline V gene data show CDR1 as SEHNR and CDR2 as FQNEAQ (reference sequence). This CDR3 has 13 residues. Trimming took 5 bases from V and 6 from J; bases not matched to a gene: 6. CDR3 loop: CASSLDRANGYTF. The CDR3 DNA follows: TGTGCCAGCAGCCTAGACAGGGCCAATGGCTACACCTTC.

The chain recombines TRBV6-5 with TRBJ2-5; D possibly corresponds to TRBD2 (5 bases). The CDR3 runs to 13 residues. Per the germline V gene, CDR1 is MNHEY and CDR2 is SVGAGI. V lost 6 bases and J 3 bases, leaving 11 bases between the germline ends. The CDR3 sequence is CASRLSGKETQYF. In DNA form, the CDR3 reads TGTGCCAGCAGGCTTTCCGGGAAAGAGACCCAGTACTTC.

This sequence joins TRBV23-1 and TRBJ2-7; D not resolved. TRBV23-1 has ORF status, its function being uncertain. V was trimmed by 4 bases and J by 1 base, leaving 8 bases between them. CDR3 size: 13 residues. The CDR3, as DNA: TGCGCCAGCAGTCGAGGCGGATCCTACGAGCAGTACTTC. It yields the protein CASSRGGSYEQYF.

The chain combines TRBV7-9 with TRBJ2-1, with 7 bases fitting TRBD2. This CDR3 is 13 amino acids long. CDR1 is SEHNR and CDR2 is FQNEAQ in the germline V gene (reference sequence). The J segment lost 9 bases and the V segment lost 5 bases, leaving 7 bases of the junction unmatched. CDR3 amino acids: CASSRGRGGEQFF. CDR3 nucleotide sequence: TGTGCCAGCAGCCGGGGGAGGGGCGGTGAGCAGTTCTTC. Combining the CDR3 with reference TRBV7-9 and TRBJ2-1 gives the whole variable domain DTGVSQNPRHKITKRGQNVTFRCDPISEHNRLYWYRQTLGQGPEFLTYFQNEAQLEKSRLLSDRFSAERPKGSFSTLEIQRTEQGDSAMYLCASSRGRGGEQFFGPGTRLTVL.

The CDR3 DNA reads TGTGCCAGTACTCCAAGGGGGCACTATGGCTACACCTTC. Translated, it gives CASTPRGHYGYTF. V gene TRBV19 combines with J gene TRBJ1-2, with 7 bases lining up with TRBD1. With V trimmed by 7 bases and J by 3 bases, 5 bases remained unmatched. The CDR3 is made up of 13 amino acids. Per the germline V gene, CDR1 is LNHDA and CDR2 is SQIVND (reference sequence).

This sequence joins TRBV19 and TRBJ1-5; 8 bases are a match to TRBD1. Unmatched junction bases numbered 11, after V lost 7 bases and J lost 0 bases. Germline CDR1 and CDR2: LNHDA and SQIVND (reference sequence). The CDR3 contains 17 residues. CDR3 sequence: CASKGQVGLPSNQPQHF. The CDR3 nucleotides are TGTGCCAGTAAGGGACAGGTGGGACTCCCTAGCAATCAGCCCCAGCATTTT.

This clone was seen only once. The chain uses TRBV19 and TRBJ1-3; D is undetermined. In germline, CDR1 is LNHDA, CDR2 SQIVND (reference sequence). The V and J ends lost 3 bases and 0 bases respectively, with 9 bases between them. The CDR3 sequence is 15 residues long. The CDR3 protein is CASSISRSSGNTIYF. The CDR3 DNA sequence: TGTGCCAGTAGTATCTCCAGGTCCTCTGGAAACACCATATATTTT. Complete variable domain (other parts from reference TRBV19 and TRBJ1-3): DGGITQSPKYLFRKEGQNVTLSCEQNLNHDAMYWYRQDPGQGLRLIYYSQIVNDFQKGDIAEGYSVSREKKESFPLTVTSAQKNPTAFYLCASSISRSSGNTIYFGEGSWLTVV.

V gene TRBV5-4 combines with J gene TRBJ1-1, with D uncertain. With 0 bases removed from V and 1 base from J, the gap between germline ends came to 10 bases. The CDR3 length is 15 residues. Germline CDR1 SGHNT, CDR2 YYREEE (reference sequence). CDR3 sequence reads: CASSLEPGKNTEAFF. The CDR3 region has the DNA TGTGCCAGCAGCTTGGAGCCCGGGAAGAACACTGAAGCTTTCTTT.

The chain carries TRBV6-5 and TRBJ2-4; D is uncertain. Germline CDR1 and CDR2: MNHEY and SVGAGI. CDR3 size: 13 residues. The V end was cut by 6 bases, the J end by 0 bases, with 6 bases between. The CDR3 here is CASRSLAKNIQYF. The CDR3 DNA sequence: TGTGCCAGCAGGAGCCTAGCCAAAAACATTCAGTACTTC.

This clone was detected only once. The chain uses TRBV29-1 and TRBJ2-3; TRBD1 matches 8 bases. Losses at the gene ends were 3 bases for V and 1 base for J; bases not matched to a gene: 3. In germline, CDR1 is SQVTM, CDR2 ANQGSEA. This CDR3 is 14 amino acids long. This chain's CDR3 is CSVDLDRGTDTQYF. CDR3 DNA: TGCAGCGTTGACCTGGACAGGGGCACAGATACGCAGTATTTT.

The chain joins TRBV27 to TRBJ2-6; no clear D gene. The CDR3 runs 12 residues. The V end lost 4 bases, the J end lost 7 bases, and 5 bases lay between the germline ends. CDR1 and CDR2 from the germline V gene are MNHEY and SMNVEV (reference sequence). As DNA, the CDR3 is TGTGCCAGCAGTTCTTTCGCCAACGTCCTGACTTTC. Amino acid sequence: CASSSFANVLTF.

This chain links TRBV19 with TRBJ2-3; D not resolved. Germline-derived CDR1 and CDR2 are LNHDA and SQIVND (reference sequence). This CDR3 is built from 14 residues. Trimming pared 3 bases from V and 2 bases from J, leaving 9 bases between. Here the CDR3 reads CASSIASVTDTQYF. The CDR3 DNA follows: TGTGCCAGTAGTATCGCGTCAGTCACAGATACGCAGTATTTT.

The rearrangement links TRBV6-1 to TRBJ2-3; D perhaps matches TRBD2 (7 bases). The CDR3 consists of 18 residues. Trimming took 3 bases from V and 0 from J, leaving 19 bases between them. Germline CDR1 is MNHNS and CDR2 is SASEGT. The CDR3 DNA sequence: TGTGCCAGCAGTGAGATTGGCGGGGGCCTAAAAAGCACAGATACGCAGTATTTT. It specifies CASSEIGGGLKSTDTQYF.

The chain recombines TRBV3-1 (or the pseudogene TRBV3-2) with TRBJ2-1; a possible D gene is TRBD2 (5 bases). Trimming pared 4 bases from V and 8 bases from J, leaving 6 bases between. This CDR3 region has 11 residues. CDR1 is LGHDT and CDR2 is YNNKEL in the germline V gene (reference sequence). CDR3 nucleotides: TGTGCCAGCAGCCTGGACTATGAGCAGTTCTTC. This codes for CASSLDYEQFF.

V and J are TRBV3-1 (or the pseudogene TRBV3-2) and TRBJ1-2; 8 bases agree with TRBD1. Per the germline V gene, CDR1 is LGHDT and CDR2 is YNNKEL (reference sequence). J lost 5 bases, V lost 5 bases, and 7 bases had no gene match. The CDR3 is made up of 14 amino acids. The CDR3 loop is CASSDRGGGYGYTF. CDR3 nucleotide sequence: TGTGCCAGCAGCGACAGGGGAGGGGGGTATGGCTACACCTTC.

The sample holds a few counts of this clone. The CDR3 DNA follows: TGTGCCAGCAGTGGTGAAGGGGAGGGCACTGAAGCTTTCTTT. This gives the protein CASSGEGEGTEAFF. The chain combines TRBV2 with TRBJ1-1; D may be TRBD1 (5 bases). V was pared by 4 bases and J by 4 bases, with 13 bases between. Germline assignment: CDR1 SNHLY and CDR2 FYNNEI. This CDR3 has 14 residues. The full variable domain, in which reference TRBV2 and TRBJ1-1 provide the parts outside the CDR3, is EPEVTQTPSHQVTQMGQEVILRCVPISNHLYFYWYRQILGQKVEFLVSFYNNEISEKSEIFDDQFSVERPDGSNFTLKIRSTKLEDSAMYFCASSGEGEGTEAFFGQGTRLTVV.

V and J are TRBV5-1 and TRBJ1-2; D gene ambiguous. The V and J ends lost 2 bases and 0 bases respectively, with 5 bases between them. The germline CDR1 and CDR2 sequences are SGHRS and YFSETQ. The length of the CDR3 is 13 residues. The DNA for the CDR3 is TGCGCCAGCAGCTTCTCTACTAACTATGGCTACACCTTC. Translation gives CASSFSTNYGYTF.

The V and J genes are TRBV2 and TRBJ2-2; 11 bases are shared with TRBD2. Looked up from germline, CDR1 is SNHLY and CDR2 is FYNNEI. The CDR3 runs 15 residues. The junction had 3 bases not matched to a gene; V was cut back by 8 bases and J by 1 base. For the CDR3, the DNA is TGTGCCAGCCTAGCGGGGGGACGGAACACCGGGGAGCTGTTTTTT. Amino acid sequence: CASLAGGRNTGELFF.

CDR3 coding DNA: TGTGCCAGCACCTCAACGGGGGATCGTTGGGATACGCAGTATTTT. It codes for CASTSTGDRWDTQYF. The rearrangement joins TRBV6-5 to TRBJ2-3; TRBD2 might be the D (6 bases). The CDR3 spans 15 residues. Germline loops: CDR1 MNHEY, CDR2 SVGAGI. The V gene lost 7 bases and the J gene lost 6 bases, with 20 bases spanning the gap.

This clone was counted between two and nine times. This sequence joins TRBV6-5 and TRBJ1-2, with TRBD1 matching 11 bases. The germline V gene encodes CDR1 MNHEY and CDR2 SVGAGI. The CDR3 has 16 residues. With V trimmed by 0 bases and J by 4 bases, 4 bases remained unmatched. The CDR3 DNA reads TGTGCCAGCAGTTACTCCCGGACAGGGGGCGGCTATGGCTACACCTTC. It encodes CASSYSRTGGGYGYTF.

This clone has more than one count but fewer than ten. The rearrangement links TRBV15 to TRBJ1-4; maybe TRBD1 (6 bases). Germline V CDR1 and CDR2: LNHNV, YYDKDF (reference sequence). This CDR3 comprises 15 residues. Trimming removed 0 bases at V and 8 bases at J, with 13 bases between. The CDR3 DNA sequence: TGTGCCACCAGCAGAGATCGGGGGGGGCACGAAAAACTGTTTTTT. Translation: CATSRDRGGHEKLFF.

This sequence joins TRBV19 and TRBJ2-7; D is perhaps TRBD2 (6 bases). Trimming took off 7 bases at V and 7 bases at J, with 17 bases between the two ends. The CDR3 totals 13 residues. Germline V gives CDR1 LNHDA, CDR2 SQIVND (reference sequence). This CDR3 reads CASTLEGSGEQYF. The CDR3 region has the DNA TGTGCCAGTACGTTGGAGGGATCTGGGGAGCAGTACTTC.

This clone was recorded once. The chain uses TRBV11-2 and TRBJ1-4; maybe TRBD1 (5 bases). The length of the CDR3 is 17 residues. The germline V gene has CDR1 SGHAT and CDR2 FQNNGV. Between the trimmed V and J ends, which lost 4 bases and 5 bases, there was a span of 20 bases. The CDR3 nucleotides are TGTGCCAGCAGCTGGCGGGGCAGGGCCAAGTTCAATGAAAAACTGTTTTTT. This translates into CASSWRGRAKFNEKLFF.

This chain joins TRBV9 and TRBJ1-3; D is undetermined. Germline CDR1 SGDLS, CDR2 YYNGEE. The ends were cut back, 0 bases at V and 2 bases at J, with 9 bases in the middle. CDR3 length: 15 amino acids. The CDR3 DNA follows: TGTGCCAGCAGCGTAGAATGGTCTCCTGGAAACACCATATATTTT. Its protein is CASSVEWSPGNTIYF.

Only one count was recorded for this clone. V is TRBV6-5 and J is TRBJ2-3; the D is unclear. CDR3 size: 11 residues. The germline CDR1 and CDR2 sequences are MNHEY and SVGAGI. V lost 6 bases, J lost 2 bases, and 3 bases lay in between. The CDR3 DNA sequence: TGTGCCAGCAGATACACAGATACGCAGTATTTT. Protein product: CASRYTDTQYF.

This chain uses TRBV5-1 with TRBJ2-1, with 10 bases aligning to TRBD2. There are 16 residues in the CDR3. Per germline, CDR1 SGHRS and CDR2 YFSETQ. V trimming: 5 bases; J trimming: 0 bases; junction bases outside the gene matches: 5. The CDR3 here is CASRERGGLSYNEQFF. For the CDR3, the DNA is TGCGCCAGCAGAGAGCGGGGGGGCCTCTCCTACAATGAGCAGTTCTTC.